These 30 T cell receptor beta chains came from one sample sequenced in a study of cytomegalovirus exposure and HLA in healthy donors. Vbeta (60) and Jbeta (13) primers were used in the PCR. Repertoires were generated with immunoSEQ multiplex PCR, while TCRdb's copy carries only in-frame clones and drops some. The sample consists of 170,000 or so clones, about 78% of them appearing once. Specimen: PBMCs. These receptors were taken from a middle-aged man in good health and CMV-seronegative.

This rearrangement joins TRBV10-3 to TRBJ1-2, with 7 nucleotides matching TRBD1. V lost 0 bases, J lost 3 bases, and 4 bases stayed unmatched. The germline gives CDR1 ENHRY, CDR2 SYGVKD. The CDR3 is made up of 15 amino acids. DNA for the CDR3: TGTGCCATCAGTGAGTCGACGGGACAGTACTATGGCTACACCTTC. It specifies CAISESTGQYYGYTF.

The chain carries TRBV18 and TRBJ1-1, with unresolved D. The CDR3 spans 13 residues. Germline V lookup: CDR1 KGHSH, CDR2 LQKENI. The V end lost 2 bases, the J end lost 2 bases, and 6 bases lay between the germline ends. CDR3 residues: CASSPGFNTEAFF. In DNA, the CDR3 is TGTGCCAGCTCACCAGGCTTTAACACTGAAGCTTTCTTT.

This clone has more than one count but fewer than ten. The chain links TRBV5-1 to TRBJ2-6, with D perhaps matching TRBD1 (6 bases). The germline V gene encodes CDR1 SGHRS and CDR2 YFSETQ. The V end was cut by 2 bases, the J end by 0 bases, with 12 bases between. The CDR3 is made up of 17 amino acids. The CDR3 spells CASSFRTDSSGANVLTF. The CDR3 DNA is TGCGCCAGCAGCTTCCGGACAGACAGCTCTGGGGCCAACGTCCTGACTTTC.

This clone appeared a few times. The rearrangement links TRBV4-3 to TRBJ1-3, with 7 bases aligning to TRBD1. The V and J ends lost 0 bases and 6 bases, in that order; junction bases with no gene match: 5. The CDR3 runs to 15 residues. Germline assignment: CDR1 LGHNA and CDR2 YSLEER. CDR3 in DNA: TGCGCCAGCAGCCAAGATAGGACAGGCAAAAACACCATATATTTT. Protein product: CASSQDRTGKNTIYF.

The CDR3 DNA reads as TGTGCCAGCAGCTTAGGTGGTTACGGGGGAGAGACCCAGTACTTC. Translating gives CASSLGGYGGETQYF. The chain recombines TRBV11-2 with TRBJ2-5; D may be TRBD2 (6 bases). CDR3 length equals 15 residues. V lost 1 base and J lost 4, with 13 bases in between. Germline V gives CDR1 SGHAT, CDR2 FQNNGV.

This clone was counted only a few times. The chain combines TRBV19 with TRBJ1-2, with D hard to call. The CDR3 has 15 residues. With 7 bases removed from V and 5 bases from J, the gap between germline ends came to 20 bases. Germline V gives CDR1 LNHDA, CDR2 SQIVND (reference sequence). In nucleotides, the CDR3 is TGTGCCAGTACCGACCCCCAAGGAGTGAATTATGGCTACACCTTC. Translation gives CASTDPQGVNYGYTF. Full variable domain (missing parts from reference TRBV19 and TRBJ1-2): DGGITQSPKYLFRKEGQNVTLSCEQNLNHDAMYWYRQDPGQGLRLIYYSQIVNDFQKGDIAEGYSVSREKKESFPLTVTSAQKNPTAFYLCASTDPQGVNYGYTFGSGTRLTVV.

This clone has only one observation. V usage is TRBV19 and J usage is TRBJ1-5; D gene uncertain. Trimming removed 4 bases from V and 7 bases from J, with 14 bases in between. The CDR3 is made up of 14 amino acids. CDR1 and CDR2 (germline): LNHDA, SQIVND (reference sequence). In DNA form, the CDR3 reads TGTGCCAGTAGTAATTGGGAGGGTCGACAGCCCCAGCATTTT. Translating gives CASSNWEGRQPQHF. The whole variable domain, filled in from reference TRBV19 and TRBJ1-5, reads DGGITQSPKYLFRKEGQNVTLSCEQNLNHDAMYWYRQDPGQGLRLIYYSQIVNDFQKGDIAEGYSVSREKKESFPLTVTSAQKNPTAFYLCASSNWEGRQPQHFGDGTRLSIL.

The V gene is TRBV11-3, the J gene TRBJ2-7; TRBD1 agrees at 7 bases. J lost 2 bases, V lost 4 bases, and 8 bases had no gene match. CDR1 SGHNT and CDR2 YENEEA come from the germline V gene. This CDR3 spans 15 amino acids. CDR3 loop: CASSSRDRGTYEQYF. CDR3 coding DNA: TGTGCCAGCAGCTCCCGGGACAGAGGGACCTACGAGCAGTACTTC. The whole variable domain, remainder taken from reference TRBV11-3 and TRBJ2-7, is EAGVVQSPRYKIIEKKQPVAFWCNPISGHNTLYWYLQNLGQGPELLIRYENEEAVDDSQLPKDRFSAERLKGVDSTLKIQPAELGDSAVYLCASSSRDRGTYEQYFGPGTRLTVT.

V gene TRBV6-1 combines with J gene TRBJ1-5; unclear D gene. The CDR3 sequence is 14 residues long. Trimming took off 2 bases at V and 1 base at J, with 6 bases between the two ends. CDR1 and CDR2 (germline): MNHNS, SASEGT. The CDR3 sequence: CASSEQASNQPQHF. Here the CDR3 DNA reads TGTGCCAGCAGTGAACAGGCGAGCAATCAGCCCCAGCATTTT.

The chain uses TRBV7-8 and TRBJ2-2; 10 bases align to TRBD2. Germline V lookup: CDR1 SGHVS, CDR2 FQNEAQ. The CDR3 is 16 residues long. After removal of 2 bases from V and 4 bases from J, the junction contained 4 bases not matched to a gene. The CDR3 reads CASSLPPSGSTGELFF. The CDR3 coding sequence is TGTGCCAGCAGCTTACCCCCTAGCGGGAGCACCGGGGAGCTGTTTTTT. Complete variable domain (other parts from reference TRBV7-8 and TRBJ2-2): GAGVSQSPRYKVAKRGQDVALRCDPISGHVSLFWYQQALGQGPEFLTYFQNEAQLDKSGLPSDRFFAERPEGSVSTLKIQRTQQEDSAVYLCASSLPPSGSTGELFFGEGSRLTVL.

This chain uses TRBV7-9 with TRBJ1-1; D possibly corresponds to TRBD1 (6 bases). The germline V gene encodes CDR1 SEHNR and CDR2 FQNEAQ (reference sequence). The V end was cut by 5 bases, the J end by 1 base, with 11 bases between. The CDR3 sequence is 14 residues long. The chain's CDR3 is CASSGRGQNTEAFF. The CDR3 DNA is TGTGCCAGCAGCGGCAGGGGTCAGAACACTGAAGCTTTCTTT.

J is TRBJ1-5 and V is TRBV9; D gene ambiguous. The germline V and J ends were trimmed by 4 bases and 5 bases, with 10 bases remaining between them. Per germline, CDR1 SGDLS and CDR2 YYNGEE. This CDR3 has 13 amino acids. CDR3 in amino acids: CASSLDSYQPQHF. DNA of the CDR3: TGTGCCAGCAGCCTAGACTCTTATCAGCCCCAGCATTTT. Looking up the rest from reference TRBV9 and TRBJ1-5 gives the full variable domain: DSGVTQTPKHLITATGQRVTLRCSPRSGDLSVYWYQQSLDQGLQFLIQYYNGEERAKGNILERFSAQQFPDLHSELNLSSLELGDSALYFCASSLDSYQPQHFGDGTRLSIL.

The CDR3 spells CASTKTVDYEQYF. The CDR3 DNA follows: TGTGCCAGCACCAAGACAGTAGACTACGAGCAGTACTTC. The chain uses TRBV5-6 and TRBJ2-7; possible D gene TRBD1, 5 bases. Germline V gives CDR1 SGHDT, CDR2 YYEEEE. This CDR3 has 13 amino acids. V lost 6 bases and J lost 3, with 13 bases in between.

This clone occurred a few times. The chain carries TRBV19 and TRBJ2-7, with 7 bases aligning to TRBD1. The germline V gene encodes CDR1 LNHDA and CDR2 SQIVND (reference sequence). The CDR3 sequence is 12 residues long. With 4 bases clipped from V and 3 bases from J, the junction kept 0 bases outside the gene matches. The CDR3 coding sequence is TGTGCCAGTAGTACAGGGGGCTACGAGCAGTACTTC. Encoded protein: CASSTGGYEQYF.

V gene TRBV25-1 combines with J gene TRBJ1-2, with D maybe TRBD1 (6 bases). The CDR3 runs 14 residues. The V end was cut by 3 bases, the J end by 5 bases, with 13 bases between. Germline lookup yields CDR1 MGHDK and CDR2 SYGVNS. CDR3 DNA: TGTGCCAGCAGTGAGGAGGGGAGGGGGTATGGCTACACCTTC. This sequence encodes CASSEEGRGYGYTF.

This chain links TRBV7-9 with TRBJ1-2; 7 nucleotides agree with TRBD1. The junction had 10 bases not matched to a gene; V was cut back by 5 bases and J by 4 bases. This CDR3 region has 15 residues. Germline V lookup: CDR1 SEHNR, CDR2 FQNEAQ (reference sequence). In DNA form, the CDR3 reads TGTGCCAGCAGCCTACCGGGACAGACTATCTATGGCTACACCTTC. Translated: CASSLPGQTIYGYTF.

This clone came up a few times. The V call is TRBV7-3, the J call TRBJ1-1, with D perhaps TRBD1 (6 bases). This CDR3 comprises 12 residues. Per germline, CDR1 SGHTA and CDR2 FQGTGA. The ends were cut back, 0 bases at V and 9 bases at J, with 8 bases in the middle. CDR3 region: CASSLTTGKAFF. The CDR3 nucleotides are TGTGCCAGCAGCTTAACTACAGGGAAAGCTTTCTTT.

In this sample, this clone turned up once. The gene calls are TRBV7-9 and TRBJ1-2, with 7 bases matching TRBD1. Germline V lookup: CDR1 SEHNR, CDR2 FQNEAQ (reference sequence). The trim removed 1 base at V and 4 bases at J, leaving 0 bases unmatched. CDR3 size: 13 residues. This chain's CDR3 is CASSLGTGYGYTF. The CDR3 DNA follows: TGTGCCAGCAGCTTAGGGACAGGCTATGGCTACACCTTC.

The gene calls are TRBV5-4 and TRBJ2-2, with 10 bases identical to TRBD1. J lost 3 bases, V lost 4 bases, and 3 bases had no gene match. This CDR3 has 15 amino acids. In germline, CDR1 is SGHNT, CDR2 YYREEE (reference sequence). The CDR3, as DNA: TGTGCCAGCAGCGCCGGGACAGGGGACACCGGGGAGCTGTTTTTT. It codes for CASSAGTGDTGELFF.

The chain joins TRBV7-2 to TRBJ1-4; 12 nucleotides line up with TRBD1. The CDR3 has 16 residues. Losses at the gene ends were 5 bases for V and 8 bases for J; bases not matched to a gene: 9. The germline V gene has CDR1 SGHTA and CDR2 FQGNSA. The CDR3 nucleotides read TGTGCCAGCAGCCCCGGGACAGGGGGCGCCGGAGAAAAACTGTTTTTT. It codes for CASSPGTGGAGEKLFF. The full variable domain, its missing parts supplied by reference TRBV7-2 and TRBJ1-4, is GAGVSQSPSNKVTEKGKDVELRCDPISGHTALYWYRQSLGQGLEFLIYFQGNSAPDKSGLPSDRFSAERTGGSVSTLTIQRTQQEDSAVYLCASSPGTGGAGEKLFFGSGTQLSVL.

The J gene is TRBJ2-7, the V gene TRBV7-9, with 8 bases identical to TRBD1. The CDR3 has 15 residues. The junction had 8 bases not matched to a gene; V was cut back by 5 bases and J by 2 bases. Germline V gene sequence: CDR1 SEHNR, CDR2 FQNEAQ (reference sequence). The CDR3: CASSAAGGLTYEQYF. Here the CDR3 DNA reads TGTGCCAGCAGCGCAGCAGGGGGCCTGACCTACGAGCAGTACTTC.

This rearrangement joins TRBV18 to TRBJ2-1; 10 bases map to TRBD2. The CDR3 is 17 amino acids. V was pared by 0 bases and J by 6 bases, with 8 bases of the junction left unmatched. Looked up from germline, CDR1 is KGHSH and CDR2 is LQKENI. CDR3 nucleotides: TGTGCCAGCTCACCACCGGGGTTGGCTAGCGGGGGCAATGAGCAGTTCTTC. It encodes CASSPPGLASGGNEQFF.

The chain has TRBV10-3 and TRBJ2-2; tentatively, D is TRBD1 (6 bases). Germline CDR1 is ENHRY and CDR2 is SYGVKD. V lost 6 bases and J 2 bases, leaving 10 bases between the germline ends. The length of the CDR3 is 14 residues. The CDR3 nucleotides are TGTGCCATCAGGGGGGACATAAACACCGGGGAGCTGTTTTTT. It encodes CAIRGDINTGELFF.

This CDR3 reads CASSLDRDSNQPQHF. CDR3 in DNA: TGTGCCAGCAGCTTGGACAGGGATAGCAATCAGCCCCAGCATTTT. The gene calls are TRBV5-6 and TRBJ1-5; weak D call: TRBD1 (6 bases). The CDR3 runs to 15 residues. Trimming took off 0 bases at V and 0 bases at J, with 7 bases between the two ends. The germline V gene encodes CDR1 SGHDT and CDR2 YYEEEE.

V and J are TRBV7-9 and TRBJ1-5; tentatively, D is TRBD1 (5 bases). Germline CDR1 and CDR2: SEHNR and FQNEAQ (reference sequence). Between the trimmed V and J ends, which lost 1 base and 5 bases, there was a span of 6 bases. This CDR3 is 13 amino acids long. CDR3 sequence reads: CASSLGQYQPQHF. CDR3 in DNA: TGTGCCAGCAGCTTAGGACAGTATCAGCCCCAGCATTTT.

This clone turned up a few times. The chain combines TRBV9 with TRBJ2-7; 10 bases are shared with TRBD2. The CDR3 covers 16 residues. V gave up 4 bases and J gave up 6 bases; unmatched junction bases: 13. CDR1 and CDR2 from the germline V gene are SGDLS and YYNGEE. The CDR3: CASSPHSSGRVGEQYF. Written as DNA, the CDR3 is TGTGCCAGCAGCCCGCACTCCAGCGGGAGGGTGGGCGAGCAGTACTTC.

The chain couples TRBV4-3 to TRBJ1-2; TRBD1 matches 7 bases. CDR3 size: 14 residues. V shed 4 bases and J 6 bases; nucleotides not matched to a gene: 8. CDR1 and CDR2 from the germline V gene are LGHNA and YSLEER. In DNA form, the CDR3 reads TGCGCCAGCAGCCCGCACGTACAGGGGAATGGCTACACCTTC. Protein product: CASSPHVQGNGYTF.

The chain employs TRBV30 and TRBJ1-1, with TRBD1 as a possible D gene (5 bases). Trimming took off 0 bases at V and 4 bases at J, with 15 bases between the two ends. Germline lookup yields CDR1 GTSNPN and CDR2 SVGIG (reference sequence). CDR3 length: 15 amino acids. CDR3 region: CAWSVTAGGSTEAFF. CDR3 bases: TGTGCCTGGAGTGTCACGGCGGGGGGATCCACTGAAGCTTTCTTT.

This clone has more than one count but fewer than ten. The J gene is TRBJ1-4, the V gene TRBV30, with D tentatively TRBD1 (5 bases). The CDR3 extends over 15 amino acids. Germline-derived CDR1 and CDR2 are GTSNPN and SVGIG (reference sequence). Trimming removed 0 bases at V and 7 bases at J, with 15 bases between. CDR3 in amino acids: CAWSVLGGTGEKLFF. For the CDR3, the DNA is TGTGCCTGGAGTGTACTGGGAGGGACTGGTGAAAAACTGTTTTTT.

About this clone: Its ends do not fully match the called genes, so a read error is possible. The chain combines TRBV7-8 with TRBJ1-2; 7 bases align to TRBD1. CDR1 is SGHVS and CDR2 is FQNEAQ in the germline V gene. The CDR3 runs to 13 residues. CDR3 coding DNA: TGTGCCAGCAGCTTAGGACAGGGCTATAGCTACACCTTC. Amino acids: CASSLGQGYSYTF. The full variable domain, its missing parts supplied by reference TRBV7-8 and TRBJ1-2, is GAGVSQSPRYKVAKRGQDVALRCDPISGHVSLFWYQQALGQGPEFLTYFQNEAQLDKSGLPSDRFFAERPEGSVSTLKIQRTQQEDSAVYLCASSLGQGYSYTFGSGTRLTVV.